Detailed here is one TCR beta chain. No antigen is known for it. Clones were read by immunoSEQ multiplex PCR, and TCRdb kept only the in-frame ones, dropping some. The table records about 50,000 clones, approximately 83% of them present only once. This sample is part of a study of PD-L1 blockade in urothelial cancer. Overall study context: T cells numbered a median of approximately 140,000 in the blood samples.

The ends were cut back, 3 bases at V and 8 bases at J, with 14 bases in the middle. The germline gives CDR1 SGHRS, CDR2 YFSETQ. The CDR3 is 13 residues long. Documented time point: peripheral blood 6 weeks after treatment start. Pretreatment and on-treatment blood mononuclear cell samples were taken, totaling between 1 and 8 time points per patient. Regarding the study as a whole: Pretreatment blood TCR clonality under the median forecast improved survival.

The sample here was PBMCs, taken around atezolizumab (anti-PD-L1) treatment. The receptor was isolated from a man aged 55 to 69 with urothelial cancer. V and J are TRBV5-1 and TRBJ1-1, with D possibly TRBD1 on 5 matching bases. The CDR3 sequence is CASSSGDRYEAFF. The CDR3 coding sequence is TGCGCCAGCAGCTCAGGCGACAGATACGAAGCTTTCTTT.